These 14 T cell receptor beta chains came from one sample sequenced in a study of tumor-infiltrating lymphocytes in primary liver carcinoma. With around 450 ng total RNA as template and a constant-region primer, TCR beta cDNA was made. Investigators got TCR beta libraries out of three nested multiplex PCR rounds, done with slightly modified ARM-PCR. Two initial PCR rounds of around 10 cycles each paired TRBV1-TRBV30 forward primers with a C-beta reverse primer. TCRdb called the multiplex PCR reads again in MiXCR, with one record for every CDR3 protein. The table includes 150,000 to 200,000 distinct CDR3 sequences, 85% detected once. Without any cell sorting, about 20-32 mg of bulk tissue yielded co-extracted RNA and DNA. The sample was tumor tissue from primary liver carcinoma. These receptors were collected from a man aged 35-49 years with primary liver carcinoma and hepatitis B virus infection.

With regard to this clonotype: At one end, the junction sequence differs from germline, possibly due to a read error. V gene TRBV11-2 combines with J gene TRBJ2-3; D unclear. The CDR3 runs to 12 residues. Germline lookup yields CDR1 SGHAT and CDR2 FQNNGV. DNA for the CDR3: TGTGCCAGCAGCGCGGATAGGATTACGCCGTATTTT. Amino acids: CASSADRITPYF.

The chain carries TRBV7-8 and TRBJ2-7, with 10 bases aligning to TRBD1. The CDR3 spans 16 residues. Per the germline V gene, CDR1 is SGHVS and CDR2 is FQNEAQ. Unmatched junction bases numbered 13, after V lost 6 bases and J lost 5 bases. The CDR3, as DNA: TGTGCCAGCAGATCCTCCTCGACAGGGGGCATCAACGAGCAGTACTTC. Amino acid sequence: CASRSSSTGGINEQYF. The full variable domain, its missing parts supplied by reference TRBV7-8 and TRBJ2-7, is GAGVSQSPRYKVAKRGQDVALRCDPISGHVSLFWYQQALGQGPEFLTYFQNEAQLDKSGLPSDRFFAERPEGSVSTLKIQRTQQEDSAVYLCASRSSSTGGINEQYFGPGTRLTVT.

V gene TRBV10-3 combines with J gene TRBJ1-5; possibly TRBD1 for D (6 bases). Germline V gene data show CDR1 as ENHRY and CDR2 as SYGVKD. The CDR3 extends over 13 amino acids. CDR3 region: CVISESTGQPQHF. CDR3 DNA: TGTGTCATTAGTGAGTCGACAGGTCAGCCCCAGCATTTT.

A note on this clonotype: A read error may be the cause here, since a much bigger clone is one base away. The V call is TRBV7-8, the J call TRBJ2-7; 8 nucleotides match TRBD1. Per germline, CDR1 SGHVS and CDR2 FQNEAQ. This CDR3 spans 16 amino acids. The CDR3 coding sequence is TGTACCAGCAGCTTAGCGAACCAGGGGGCATTCTACGAGCAGTACTTC. It encodes CTSSLANQGAFYEQYF.

Of note for this clonotype: Here the CDR3 omits its conserved ending phenylalanine or tryptophan, so a read error is the likely source. It is unclear where the CDR3 begins or ends on the DNA, so no DNA is shown, and the CDR3 is as TCRdb lists it. The gene calls are TRBV4-1 and TRBJ2-2. With termini counted, the CDR3 has 14 amino acids. Per germline, CDR1 MGHRA and CDR2 YSYEKL. CDR3 sequence: CASSQVATTGELFL.

With respect to this clonotype: The junction departs from germline at one end; a sequencing error may be responsible. The chain has TRBV4-3 and TRBJ2-3, with D unclear. Germline V gene sequence: CDR1 LGHNA, CDR2 YSLEER. The CDR3 contains 15 residues. CDR3 DNA sequence: TGCACCAGCAGCCTTGGATCTCTAAGCACAAATACGCAGTATTTT. This encodes CTSSLGSLSTNTQYF.

As concerns this clonotype: This is likely a read error, given that the CDR3 carries no conserved phenylalanine or tryptophan at its end. The V and J genes are TRBV29-1 and TRBJ2-1, with TRBD2 matching over 7 bases. The germline CDR1 and CDR2 sequences are SQVTM and ANQGSEA. This CDR3 is built from 14 residues. The V and J ends lost 5 bases and 3 bases, in that order; junction bases with no gene match: 7. The chain's CDR3 is CSVTVASGYNEQFY. CDR3 in DNA: TGCAGCGTTACCGTAGCTAGCGGCTACAATGAGCAGTTCTAC.

The genes are TRBV12-3 or TRBV12-4 and TRBJ1-1, with a weak D call TRBD1 (5 bases). The CDR3 consists of 14 residues. V dropped 9 bases and J dropped 6 bases, with 20 bases sitting between them. The CDR3 coding sequence is TGTGCCAGAAGTAGACGTCGGGGCCCGGCTGAAGCTTTCTTT. Translated: CARSRRRGPAEAFF.

The table lists this clonotype with a few counts. V gene TRBV6-6 combines with J gene TRBJ2-7, with D perhaps given as TRBD1 or TRBD2 (6 bases each). Germline V gene lookup returns CDR1 MNHNY and CDR2 SVGAGI (reference sequence). The CDR3 has 15 residues. Between the trimmed V and J ends, which lost 6 bases and 5 bases, there was a span of 20 bases. CDR3 coding DNA: TGTGCCAGCAGCTACCTCGAAGGGGGAGGAGACGAGCAGTACTTC. Encoded protein: CASSYLEGGGDEQYF.

Turning to this clonotype: An end of the junction differs from the germline gene, which may be a read error. J is TRBJ2-1 and V is TRBV11-1; D uncertain. The germline V gene has CDR1 SGHAT and CDR2 FQDESV (reference sequence). There are 13 residues in the CDR3. CDR3 DNA: TGTGCCAGCAGCCATGGTGCTCCGAATGAACAGTTCTTC. Protein product: CASSHGAPNEQFF. The whole variable domain, remainder taken from reference TRBV11-1 and TRBJ2-1, is EAEVAQSPRYKITEKSQAVAFWCDPISGHATLYWYRQILGQGPELLVQFQDESVVDDSQLPKDRFSAERLKGVDSTLKIQPAELGDSAMYLCASSHGAPNEQFFGPGTRLTVL.

The CDR3 coding sequence is TGCGCCAACTGTGAGATGGCGGGAGGATTAGGCGGGGAGCTGTTTTTT. It encodes CANCEMAGGLGGELFF. The V call is TRBV10-1, the J call TRBJ2-2; 8 positions agree with TRBD2. V lost 10 bases, J lost 7 bases, and 17 bases stayed unmatched. Germline V gene data show CDR1 as WNHNN and CDR2 as SYGVQD (reference sequence). This CDR3 has 16 amino acids.

A single count supports this clonotype. The junction and the germline gene differ at one end; a read error may be behind it. The V call is TRBV11-2, the J call TRBJ2-7; 12 positions match TRBD2. CDR1 and CDR2 (germline): SGHAT, FQNNGV. This CDR3 region has 16 residues. The CDR3 here is CAGSLVPSGGGYEQYF. DNA of the CDR3: TGTGCCGGCAGCTTAGTCCCTAGCGGGGGGGGCTACGAGCAGTACTTC.

J is TRBJ1-6 and V is TRBV4-3, with D uncertain. The V end was cut by 2 bases, the J end by 18 bases, with 26 bases between. Per germline, CDR1 LGHNA and CDR2 YSLEER. This CDR3 is built from 16 residues. CDR3 sequence reads: CASSQTQTVDNSLPHF. The CDR3 nucleotides are TGCGCCAGCAGCCAAACACAAACCGTCGATAATTCACTCCCCCACTTT.

Comments on this clonotype: Likely a read error: the CDR3 ends without its conserved phenylalanine or tryptophan. The DNA is left out, because the CDR3 cannot be placed on it with certainty; the CDR3 is given as TCRdb lists it. The chain carries TRBV28 and TRBJ2-5; the table's D gene call, TRBD2, was not cross checked with the DNA. Germline CDR1 MDHEN, CDR2 SYDVKM. The CDR3 sequence runs 15 residues, both termini included. CDR3 in amino acids: CASISGGGGQETQYL.